The 25 T cell receptor beta chains below come from one sample, sequenced in a study of blood T cell repertoires in COVID-19. Generated by immunoSEQ multiplex PCR, the TCRdb table keeps only in-frame clones and is missing some. The sample consists of some 52,000 clones, more than 75% of them appearing once. Sequencing was performed on peripheral blood. Receptor source: a human donor in a cohort sampled during active COVID-19.

The chain links TRBV10-1 to TRBJ2-4; D gene ambiguous. CDR1 is WNHNN and CDR2 is SYGVQD in the germline V gene (reference sequence). V dropped 3 bases and J dropped 0 bases, with 9 bases sitting between them. This CDR3 is 15 amino acids long. CDR3 bases: TGCGCCAGCAGTGACCAGGATCTAGCCAAAAACATTCAGTACTTC. It yields the protein CASSDQDLAKNIQYF.

The chain couples TRBV5-1 to TRBJ2-7, with TRBD2 matching 8 bases. The CDR3 has 15 amino acids. Germline-derived CDR1 and CDR2 are SGHRS and YFSETQ. The J segment lost 3 bases and the V segment lost 0 bases, leaving 5 bases of the junction unmatched. CDR3 nucleotide sequence: TGCGCCAGCAGCTTGGGGAGCGGGAGAGTCTACGAGCAGTACTTC. It translates to CASSLGSGRVYEQYF.

To note about this clone: An end of the junction does not agree with germline; a read error may underlie this. The chain joins TRBV19 to TRBJ1-1; D remains unclear. Germline V gene sequence: CDR1 LNHDA, CDR2 SQIVND (reference sequence). CDR3 length: 11 residues. CDR3 nucleotides: TGTGCCAGTAGTAACGGAGTCGTATCAGCCTTT. It codes for CASSNGVVSAF.

The chain uses TRBV6-1 and TRBJ1-1; D is unclear. The CDR3 has 13 residues. V shed 1 base and J shed 4 bases, with 7 bases lying between them. Per germline, CDR1 MNHNS and CDR2 SASEGT. This CDR3 is CASSEDGFTEAFF. The CDR3 bases are TGTGCCAGCAGTGAAGATGGCTTCACTGAAGCTTTCTTT.

V usage is TRBV20-1 and J usage is TRBJ1-6; 9 bases fit TRBD1. CDR3 length equals 14 residues. V shed 3 bases and J 10 bases; nucleotides not matched to a gene: 7. Germline lookup yields CDR1 DFQATT and CDR2 SNEGSKA (reference sequence). The CDR3 region is CSASRDRVGSPLHF. The CDR3 region has the DNA TGCAGTGCTAGTAGGGACAGGGTAGGCTCACCCCTCCACTTT.

This sequence joins TRBV5-1 and TRBJ2-1, with 7 nucleotides matching TRBD2. The CDR3 totals 16 residues. Losses at the gene ends were 1 base for V and 1 base for J; bases not matched to a gene: 5. Germline loops: CDR1 SGHRS, CDR2 YFSETQ. CDR3 amino acids: CASSLSAGESYNEQFF. CDR3 nucleotides: TGCGCCAGCAGCTTGTCCGCGGGGGAGTCCTACAATGAGCAGTTCTTC.

The chain is built from TRBV9 and TRBJ2-1, with TRBD1 matching 10 bases. The CDR3 consists of 16 residues. V trimming: 2 bases; J trimming: 7 bases; junction bases outside the gene matches: 9. The germline CDR1 and CDR2 sequences are SGDLS and YYNGEE. The CDR3 region is CASSVWGTGVINEQFF. DNA for the CDR3: TGTGCCAGCAGCGTGTGGGGGACAGGGGTAATAAATGAGCAGTTCTTC.

The chain links TRBV5-6 to TRBJ2-2, with 14 bases fitting TRBD2. V lost 2 bases to trimming and J lost 3 bases; unmatched junction nucleotides: 3. This CDR3 has 17 amino acids. Germline CDR1 and CDR2: SGHDT and YYEEEE. CDR3 sequence: CASSLRLAGGYTGELFF. The DNA of the CDR3 is TGTGCCAGCAGCTTACGACTAGCGGGGGGGTACACCGGGGAGCTGTTTTTT.

V gene TRBV2 combines with J gene TRBJ2-1; D is ambiguous. This CDR3 contains 14 residues. V was trimmed by 4 bases and J by 3 bases, leaving 10 bases between them. Germline CDR1 is SNHLY and CDR2 is FYNNEI. As DNA, the CDR3 is TGTGCCAGCAGTGCCCTCCCGGGCTACAATGAGCAGTTCTTC. As protein: CASSALPGYNEQFF.

V is TRBV10-3 and J is TRBJ2-2; TRBD2 matches at 8 bases. The CDR3 extends over 15 amino acids. Germline V gene sequence: CDR1 ENHRY, CDR2 SYGVKD. Trimming took 2 bases from V and 2 from J; bases not matched to a gene: 1. The CDR3 nucleotides are TGTGCCATCAGTGAGCGGGGGGGAAACACCGGGGAGCTGTTTTTT. Its protein product is CAISERGGNTGELFF.

V usage is TRBV5-1 and J usage is TRBJ1-2, with 9 bases matching TRBD1. Germline lookup yields CDR1 SGHRS and CDR2 YFSETQ. With 5 bases clipped from V and 8 bases from J, the junction kept 13 bases outside the gene matches. The CDR3 runs 15 residues. CDR3 in DNA: TGCGCCAGCAGTCCACCTCAGACAGGGGGTTTCGGCTACACCTTC. Translated: CASSPPQTGGFGYTF.

The rearrangement links TRBV18 to TRBJ2-7; 7 bases line up with TRBD1. This CDR3 region has 13 residues. Trimming removed 3 bases from V and 5 bases from J; junction bases left unmatched: 4. Germline V gene lookup returns CDR1 KGHSH and CDR2 LQKENI. CDR3 residues: CASSPLTGDEQYF. The CDR3 DNA is TGTGCCAGCTCACCCCTAACAGGGGACGAGCAGTACTTC.

This sequence joins TRBV7-3 and TRBJ2-1, with D possibly being TRBD1 (6 bases). V was trimmed by 1 base and J by 6 bases, leaving 7 bases between them. CDR3 length equals 13 residues. Per germline, CDR1 SGHTA and CDR2 FQGTGA. CDR3: CASSLRQANEQFF. As DNA, the CDR3 is TGTGCCAGCAGCTTAAGACAGGCCAATGAGCAGTTCTTC. The variable domain in full, with the rest retrieved from reference TRBV7-3 and TRBJ2-1, is GAGVSQTPSNKVTEKGKYVELRCDPISGHTALYWYRQSLGQGPEFLIYFQGTGAADDSGLPNDRFFAVRPEGSVSTLKIQRTERGDSAVYLCASSLRQANEQFFGPGTRLTVL.

J is TRBJ1-1 and V is TRBV11-2, with unresolved D. The germline V gene encodes CDR1 SGHAT and CDR2 FQNNGV. Trimming took off 4 bases at V and 7 bases at J, with 16 bases between the two ends. The CDR3 loop spans 14 amino acids. For the CDR3, the DNA is TGTGCCAGCAGCTCGAGGGCTACTCTACGTGAAGCTTTCTTT. Its translation is CASSSRATLREAFF.

J is TRBJ2-4 and V is TRBV19; the match to TRBD1 covers 9 bases. The germline V gene has CDR1 LNHDA and CDR2 SQIVND (reference sequence). There are 13 residues in the CDR3. V trimming: 6 bases; J trimming: 9 bases; junction bases outside the gene matches: 6. The CDR3 nucleotides read TGTGCCAGTAGCGAAGGACAGGGGACCATTCAGTACTTC. Translating it yields CASSEGQGTIQYF.

The chain carries TRBV28 and TRBJ2-5, with TRBD2 matching 7 bases. Germline assignment: CDR1 MDHEN and CDR2 SYDVKM. The CDR3 covers 13 residues. V dropped 10 bases and J dropped 5; count of bases not matched to a gene: 10. CDR3 region: CATQTGGRETQYF. The CDR3 DNA follows: TGTGCCACCCAGACGGGGGGAAGGGAGACCCAGTACTTC.

The chain employs TRBV24-1 and TRBJ2-1, with TRBD2 identical over 8 bases. The germline V gene encodes CDR1 KGHDR and CDR2 SFDVKD. J was trimmed by 9 bases and V by 3 bases; bases with no gene match: 6. The CDR3 length is 14 residues. The CDR3 spells CATSDDGRGGEQFF. CDR3 in DNA: TGTGCCACCAGTGATGACGGACGGGGGGGTGAGCAGTTCTTC.

The chain carries TRBV6-1 and TRBJ1-6; no clear D. Trimming cost V 0 bases and J 6 bases, with 12 bases left between them. Germline V gene lookup returns CDR1 MNHNS and CDR2 SASEGT. This CDR3 contains 16 residues. CDR3 bases: TGTGCCAGCAGTGAAGCTTCCGGGGTCGGTAATTCACCCCTCCACTTT. Translating gives CASSEASGVGNSPLHF.

The chain uses TRBV11-2 and TRBJ2-7, with 11 bases identical to TRBD2. The CDR3 runs 17 residues. Germline CDR1 and CDR2: SGHAT and FQNNGV. V shed 3 bases and J 3 bases; nucleotides not matched to a gene: 10. The CDR3 spells CASSLELAGVSIYEQYF. CDR3 sequence (DNA): TGTGCCAGCAGCTTGGAACTAGCGGGAGTGAGTATCTACGAGCAGTACTTC.

The rearrangement uses TRBV7-2 and TRBJ2-1; D unclear. The CDR3 extends over 13 amino acids. V dropped 5 bases and J dropped 0 bases, with 5 bases sitting between them. Germline CDR1 is SGHTA and CDR2 is FQGNSA. CDR3 protein: CASSASSYNEQFF. In nucleotides, the CDR3 is TGTGCCAGCAGCGCGAGCTCCTACAATGAGCAGTTCTTC.

This rearrangement joins TRBV18 to TRBJ1-1; maybe TRBD1 (5 bases). CDR1 is KGHSH, CDR2 LQKENI, per germline. Trimming removed 2 bases from V and 0 bases from J, with 10 bases in between. The CDR3 spans 15 residues. The CDR3 region is CASSPGADMNTEAFF. The CDR3 bases are TGTGCCAGCTCACCAGGGGCAGATATGAACACTGAAGCTTTCTTT.

The chain carries TRBV11-2 and TRBJ2-1, with 13 bases matching TRBD2. Germline V gene lookup returns CDR1 SGHAT and CDR2 FQNNGV. V shed 6 bases, J shed 8 bases, and the junction held 10 bases outside the gene matches. The CDR3 runs to 16 residues. The CDR3 loop reads CASRQSLAGGLDEQFF. The CDR3 DNA follows: TGTGCCAGCAGACAATCACTAGCGGGGGGGCTGGATGAGCAGTTCTTC. The full variable domain, rest sourced from reference TRBV11-2 and TRBJ2-1, is EAGVAQSPRYKIIEKRQSVAFWCNPISGHATLYWYQQILGQGPKLLIQFQNNGVVDDSQLPKDRFSAERLKGVDSTLKIQPAKLEDSAVYLCASRQSLAGGLDEQFFGPGTRLTVL.

CDR3 region: CAISAGETQYF. CDR3 in DNA: TGTGCCATCAGTGCGGGAGAGACCCAGTACTTC. V usage is TRBV10-3 and J usage is TRBJ2-5; no firm D call. The CDR3 has 11 residues. Germline V CDR1 and CDR2: ENHRY, SYGVKD. V gave up 4 bases and J gave up 4 bases, with 4 bases separating them.

The chain links TRBV7-9 to TRBJ2-3; weak D call: TRBD1 (6 bases). The CDR3 consists of 15 residues. CDR1 and CDR2 (germline): SEHNR, FQNEAQ (reference sequence). The V end was cut by 2 bases, the J end by 5 bases, with 14 bases between. The CDR3 loop is CASSLSWGQIDTQYF. DNA for the CDR3: TGTGCCAGCAGCTTATCCTGGGGGCAGATAGATACGCAGTATTTT. The complete variable domain, with remaining parts taken from reference TRBV7-9 and TRBJ2-3, reads DTGVSQNPRHKITKRGQNVTFRCDPISEHNRLYWYRQTLGQGPEFLTYFQNEAQLEKSRLLSDRFSAERPKGSFSTLEIQRTEQGDSAMYLCASSLSWGQIDTQYFGPGTRLTVL.

This clone was picked up one time. This chain uses TRBV6-1 with TRBJ2-2, with no clear D. The CDR3 sequence is 14 residues long. V was cut by 7 bases and J by 1 base, with 10 bases left in between. CDR1 and CDR2 (germline): MNHNS, SASEGT. CDR3 protein: CASKWQMNTGELFF. CDR3 in DNA: TGTGCCAGCAAGTGGCAGATGAACACCGGGGAGCTGTTTTTT.